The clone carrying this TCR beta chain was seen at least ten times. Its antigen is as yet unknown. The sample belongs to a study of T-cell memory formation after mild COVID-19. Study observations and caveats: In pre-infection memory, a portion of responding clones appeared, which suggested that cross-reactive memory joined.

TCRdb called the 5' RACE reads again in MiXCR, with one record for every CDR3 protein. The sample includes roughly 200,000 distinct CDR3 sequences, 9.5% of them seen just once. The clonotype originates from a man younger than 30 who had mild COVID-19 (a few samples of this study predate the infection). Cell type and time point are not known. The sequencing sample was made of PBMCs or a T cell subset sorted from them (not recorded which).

CDR3 protein: CASSLPRVTDTQYF. CDR3 coding DNA: TGTGCCAGCAGCTTACCGCGGGTAACAGATACGCAGTATTTT. V is TRBV7-9 and J is TRBJ2-3, with D perhaps matching TRBD2 (5 bases). Deletions cut 2 bases from V and 3 bases from J, with 9 bases between. This CDR3 is 14 amino acids long. Germline CDR1 reads SEHNR; CDR2 reads FQNEAQ (reference sequence).